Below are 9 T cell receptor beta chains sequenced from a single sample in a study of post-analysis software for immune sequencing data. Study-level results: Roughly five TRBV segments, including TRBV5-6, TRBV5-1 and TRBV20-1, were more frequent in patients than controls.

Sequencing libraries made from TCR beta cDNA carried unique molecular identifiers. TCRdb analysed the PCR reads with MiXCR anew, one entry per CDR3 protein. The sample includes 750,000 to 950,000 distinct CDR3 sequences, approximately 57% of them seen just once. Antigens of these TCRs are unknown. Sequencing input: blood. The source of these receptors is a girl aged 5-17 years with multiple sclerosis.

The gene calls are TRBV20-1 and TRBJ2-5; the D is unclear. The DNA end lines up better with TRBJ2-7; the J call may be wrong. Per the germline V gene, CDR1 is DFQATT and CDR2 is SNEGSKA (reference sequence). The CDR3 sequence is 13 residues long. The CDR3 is CSARSPLRGEQYF. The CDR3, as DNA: TGCAGTGCTAGAAGTCCCCTGAGAGGCGAGCAGTACTTC.

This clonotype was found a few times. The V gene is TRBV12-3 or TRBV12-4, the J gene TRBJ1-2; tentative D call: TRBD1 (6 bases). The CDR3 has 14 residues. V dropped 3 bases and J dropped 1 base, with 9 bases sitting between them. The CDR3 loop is CASSFGGLNYGYTF. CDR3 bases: TGTGCCAGCAGTTTCGGGGGGCTTAACTATGGCTACACCTTC.

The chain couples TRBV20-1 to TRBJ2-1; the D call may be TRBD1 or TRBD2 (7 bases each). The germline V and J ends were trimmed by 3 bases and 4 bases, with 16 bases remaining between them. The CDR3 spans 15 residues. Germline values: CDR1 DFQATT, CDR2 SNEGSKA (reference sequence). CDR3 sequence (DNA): TGCAGTGCTAGCCAACAGGGGAGGGATTACAATGAGCAGTTCTTC. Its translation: CSASQQGRDYNEQFF.

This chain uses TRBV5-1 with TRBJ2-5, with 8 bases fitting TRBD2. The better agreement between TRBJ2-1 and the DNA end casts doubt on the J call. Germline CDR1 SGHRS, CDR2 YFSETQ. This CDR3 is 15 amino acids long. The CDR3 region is CASSRDGGVGGEQFF. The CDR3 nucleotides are TGCGCCAGCAGCCGAGACGGGGGGGTAGGCGGTGAGCAGTTCTTC.

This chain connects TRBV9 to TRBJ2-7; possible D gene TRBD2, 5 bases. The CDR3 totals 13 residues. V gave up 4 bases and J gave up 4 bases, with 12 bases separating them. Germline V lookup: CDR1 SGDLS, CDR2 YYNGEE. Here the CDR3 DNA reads TGTGCCAGCAGCCGCGCCGGAGGTTACGAGCAGTACTTC. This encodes CASSRAGGYEQYF.

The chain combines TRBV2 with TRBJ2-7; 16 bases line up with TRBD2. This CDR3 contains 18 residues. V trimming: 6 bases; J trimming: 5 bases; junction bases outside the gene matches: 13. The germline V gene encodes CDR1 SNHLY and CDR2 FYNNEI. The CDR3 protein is CASSQPSGLAGGPNEQYF. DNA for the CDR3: TGTGCCAGCAGCCAACCCTCGGGACTAGCGGGAGGGCCTAACGAGCAGTACTTC. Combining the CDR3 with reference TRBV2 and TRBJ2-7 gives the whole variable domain EPEVTQTPSHQVTQMGQEVILRCVPISNHLYFYWYRQILGQKVEFLVSFYNNEISEKSEIFDDQFSVERPDGSNFTLKIRSTKLEDSAMYFCASSQPSGLAGGPNEQYFGPGTRLTVT.

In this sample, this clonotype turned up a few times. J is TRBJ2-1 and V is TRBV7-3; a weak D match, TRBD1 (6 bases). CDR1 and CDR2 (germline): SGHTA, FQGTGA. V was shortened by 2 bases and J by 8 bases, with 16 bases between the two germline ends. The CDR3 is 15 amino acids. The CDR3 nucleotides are TGTGCCAGCAGCTTAGGACACTTCAGGGGCGATGAGCAGTTCTTC. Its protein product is CASSLGHFRGDEQFF.

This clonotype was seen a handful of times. The CDR3 loop reads CASSGRGFNEKLFF. As DNA, the CDR3 is TGTGCCAGCAGTGGAAGGGGGTTTAATGAAAAACTGTTTTTT. The genes are TRBV2 and TRBJ1-4, with a tentative D call TRBD1 (6 bases). Germline V gives CDR1 SNHLY, CDR2 FYNNEI. The CDR3 spans 14 residues. The V end lost 4 bases, the J end lost 4 bases, and 10 bases lay between the germline ends.

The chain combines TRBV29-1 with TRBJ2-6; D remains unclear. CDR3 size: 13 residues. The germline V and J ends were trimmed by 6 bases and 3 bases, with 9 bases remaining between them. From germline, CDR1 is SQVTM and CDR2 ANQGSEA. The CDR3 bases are TGCAGCGTGCACGAGAGTGGGGCCAACGTCCTGACTTTC. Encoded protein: CSVHESGANVLTF.